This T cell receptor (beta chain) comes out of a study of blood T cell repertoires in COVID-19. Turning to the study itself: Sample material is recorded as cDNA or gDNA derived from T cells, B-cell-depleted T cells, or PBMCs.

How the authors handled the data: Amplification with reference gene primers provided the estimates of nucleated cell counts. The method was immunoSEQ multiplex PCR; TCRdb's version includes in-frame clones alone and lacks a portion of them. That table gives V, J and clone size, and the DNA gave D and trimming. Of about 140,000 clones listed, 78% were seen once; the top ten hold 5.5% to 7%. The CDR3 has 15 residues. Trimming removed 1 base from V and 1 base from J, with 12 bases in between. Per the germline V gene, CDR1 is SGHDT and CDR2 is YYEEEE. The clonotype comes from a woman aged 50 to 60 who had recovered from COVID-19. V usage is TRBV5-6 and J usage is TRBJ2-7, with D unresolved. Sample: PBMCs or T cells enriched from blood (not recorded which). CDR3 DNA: TGTGCCAGCAGCTTGTATGCAGTCTTATCCTACGAGCAGTACTTC. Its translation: CASSLYAVLSYEQYF.